This entry is about one TCR beta chain. This specimen comes from a study of blood T cell repertoires in COVID-19. About the study: Material from acute and convalescent COVID-19 was sourced from the United States, Italy and Spain.

How the authors handled the data: Reference gene primers were amplified, and this amplification served to estimate nucleated cell counts. Clones were read by immunoSEQ multiplex PCR, and TCRdb kept only the in-frame ones, dropping some. V, J and clone size are taken as reported in that table, and D and trimming were inferred from the DNA itself. The sample consists of about 44,000 clones, 80% to 90% of them appearing once. The sample consisted of peripheral blood. This sequence was found in a woman aged 40 to 49 with acute or convalescent COVID-19.

The CDR3: CASSSGTGGGQPQHF. The DNA for the CDR3 is TGTGCCAGCAGCTCCGGGACAGGGGGCGGACAGCCCCAGCATTTT. The genes are TRBV7-6 and TRBJ1-5; TRBD1 aligns across 12 bases. From germline, CDR1 is SGHVS and CDR2 FNYEAQ. CDR3 length: 15 amino acids. V dropped 4 bases and J dropped 7; count of bases not matched to a gene: 5.